These 21 T cell receptor beta chains share one sample of origin, sequenced in a study of T cells in Graves' hyperthyroidism and ophthalmopathy. Regions amplified from RNA transcripts were the TCR beta CDR3 regions. When the TCR CDR3 underwent first-round RT-PCR, the HTBI primer set was used. TCRdb re-called the multiplex PCR reads with MiXCR, one entry per CDR3 protein. This table has approximately 630,000 distinct CDR3 sequences, about 16% appearing once. Sequencing used blood. Receptors were obtained from a woman in her thirties with Graves' hyperthyroidism.

This clonotype occurred a few times. The rearrangement joins TRBV6-2 or TRBV6-3 to TRBJ1-1; 7 bases agree with TRBD1. V lost 2 bases and J lost 3; bases outside the gene matches: 9. The CDR3 loop spans 16 amino acids. The germline CDR1 and CDR2 sequences are MNHEY and SVGEGT. The chain's CDR3 is CASSYEGGRIDTEAFF. CDR3 sequence (DNA): TGTGCCAGCAGTTACGAAGGGGGCAGGATTGACACTGAAGCTTTCTTT.

V usage is TRBV6-1 and J usage is TRBJ2-7; D gene uncertain. Trimming removed 11 bases at V and 2 bases at J, with 10 bases between. This CDR3 is built from 11 residues. Germline V gene data show CDR1 as MNHNS and CDR2 as SASEGT. The CDR3 is CAVGVPYEQYF. The DNA for the CDR3 is TGTGCCGTTGGGGTTCCCTACGAGCAGTACTTC.

This clonotype was picked up many times. This chain joins TRBV3-1 and TRBJ2-7, with D possibly matching TRBD2 (6 bases). The CDR3 has 13 residues. Germline V gene lookup returns CDR1 LGHDT and CDR2 YNNKEL (reference sequence). The germline V and J ends were trimmed by 0 bases and 6 bases, with 9 bases remaining between them. The CDR3 reads CASSQDGGLEQYF. The CDR3 DNA is TGTGCCAGCAGCCAAGATGGAGGGCTCGAGCAGTACTTC.

This clonotype appeared many times. V and J are TRBV12-3 or TRBV12-4 and TRBJ2-1; 10 bases are a match to TRBD1. The length of the CDR3 is 15 residues. V gave up 6 bases and J gave up 8 bases; unmatched junction bases: 10. DNA of the CDR3: TGTGCCAGCAGCCGCGACAGGGGGCGCGACGATGAGCAGTTCTTC. Protein sequence: CASSRDRGRDDEQFF.

Ten or more counts support this clonotype. One end of the junction fails to match germline, which may point to a read error. The chain combines TRBV20-1 with TRBJ1-5, with TRBD1 as a possible D gene (5 bases). CDR1 and CDR2 from the germline V gene are DFQATT and SNEGSKA (reference sequence). This CDR3 has 13 residues. In nucleotides, the CDR3 is TGCAGTACTAGAGTGCAGGGTGTTCAGCCCCAGCATTTT. It encodes CSTRVQGVQPQHF.

This clonotype was counted ten times or more. This chain links TRBV27 with TRBJ2-3; D is undetermined. Trimming removed 7 bases at V and 2 bases at J, with 10 bases between. Germline-derived CDR1 and CDR2 are MNHEY and SMNVEV (reference sequence). The CDR3 is made up of 13 amino acids. DNA of the CDR3: TGTGCCAGCAAGGCCCCTTACACAGATACGCAGTATTTT. Encoded protein: CASKAPYTDTQYF.

This clonotype was counted at least ten times. The chain links TRBV5-1 to TRBJ1-1; D may be TRBD1 (5 bases). Germline V gene data show CDR1 as SGHRS and CDR2 as YFSETQ. The CDR3 covers 15 residues. Between the trimmed V and J ends, which lost 5 bases and 1 base, there was a span of 15 bases. CDR3 nucleotide sequence: TGCGCCAGCAGTCCTTGGGGCAGCACGAACACTGAAGCTTTCTTT. The encoded protein is CASSPWGSTNTEAFF.

Many counts were recorded for this clonotype. This sequence joins TRBV28 and TRBJ1-5; weak D call: TRBD1 (5 bases). CDR3 length: 15 residues. V lost 7 bases, J lost 0 bases, and 13 bases lay in between. The germline gives CDR1 MDHEN, CDR2 SYDVKM. DNA of the CDR3: TGTGCCAGCATCCGGGGGGTCCTTAGCAATCAGCCCCAGCATTTT. It is translated as CASIRGVLSNQPQHF.

The chain recombines TRBV19 with TRBJ2-3, with D tentatively TRBD1 or TRBD2 (5 bases each). Trimming stripped 3 bases from V and 8 bases from J, with 12 bases between. Germline V gene lookup returns CDR1 LNHDA and CDR2 SQIVND (reference sequence). This CDR3 spans 13 amino acids. The CDR3 loop is CASSMQGEGTQYF. The CDR3 DNA follows: TGTGCCAGTAGTATGCAGGGAGAAGGTACGCAGTATTTT.

There are many counts of this clonotype. This rearrangement joins TRBV20-1 to TRBJ2-1; maybe TRBD1 (8 bases). V lost 4 bases and J 4 bases, leaving 23 bases between the germline ends. The CDR3 covers 17 residues. In germline, CDR1 is DFQATT, CDR2 SNEGSKA (reference sequence). CDR3 in DNA: TGCAGTGCTACCGGGACAGGTGGGGGGGGACCATACAATGAGCAGTTCTTC. Translation gives CSATGTGGGGPYNEQFF.

This clonotype was found a few times. The chain links TRBV20-1 to TRBJ2-7, with 7 bases aligning to TRBD1. The CDR3 has 15 residues. CDR1 DFQATT and CDR2 SNEGSKA come from the germline V gene (reference sequence). The V gene end was trimmed by 0 bases and the J gene end by 3 bases; junction bases not matched to a gene: 8. CDR3 protein: CSARDWGRGNYEQYF. The CDR3 DNA sequence: TGCAGTGCTAGAGATTGGGGCAGGGGGAACTACGAGCAGTACTTC.

This clonotype showed up just a few times. This chain links TRBV4-1 with TRBJ2-2, with 12 positions matching TRBD2. Trimming at V came to 4 bases and at J to 5 bases, leaving 8 bases not matched to a gene. Germline V gives CDR1 MGHRA, CDR2 YSYEKL. This CDR3 region has 17 residues. The CDR3 DNA reads as TGCGCCAGCAGCCCAACCCGACTAGCGGGAGAAACCGGGGAGCTGTTTTTT. As protein: CASSPTRLAGETGELFF.

V is TRBV12-5 and J is TRBJ1-5; possibly TRBD1 for D (5 bases). The CDR3 contains 15 residues. CDR1 is LGHNT and CDR2 is FRNRAP in the germline V gene. Trimming stripped 1 base from V and 2 bases from J, with 9 bases between. The CDR3 region is CASGLGDRRNQPQHF. CDR3 in DNA: TGTGCTAGTGGTTTGGGGGACCGCCGCAATCAGCCCCAGCATTTT.

In this sample, this clonotype turned up many times. This chain links TRBV20-1 with TRBJ2-3; TRBD2 might be the D (6 bases). This CDR3 spans 15 amino acids. V lost 4 bases and J lost 2, with 16 bases in between. The germline V gene encodes CDR1 DFQATT and CDR2 SNEGSKA (reference sequence). CDR3 protein: CSANHPSGPTDTQYF. CDR3 bases: TGCAGTGCTAATCACCCCAGCGGGCCCACAGATACGCAGTATTTT.

The rearrangement links TRBV7-8 to TRBJ2-7; TRBD1 matches 9 bases. The CDR3 totals 16 residues. V gave up 5 bases and J gave up 5 bases; unmatched junction bases: 13. Germline assignment: CDR1 SGHVS and CDR2 FQNEAQ. CDR3 loop: CASSLDNLRDRDEQYF. Written as DNA, the CDR3 is TGTGCCAGCAGCCTCGATAATCTCCGGGACAGGGACGAGCAGTACTTC.

This clonotype was detected ten times or more. The J gene is TRBJ2-7, the V gene TRBV30, with D possibly TRBD2 on 5 matching bases. The CDR3 loop spans 12 amino acids. Trimming shortened V by 3 bases and J by 6 bases, and 12 bases separated the two germline ends. From germline, CDR1 is GTSNPN and CDR2 SVGIG (reference sequence). The CDR3 sequence is CAWRRARGEQYF. CDR3 in DNA: TGTGCCTGGAGGCGAGCACGGGGCGAGCAGTACTTC. Full variable domain (remainder filled in from reference TRBV30 and TRBJ2-7): SQTIHQWPATLVQPVGSPLSLECTVEGTSNPNLYWYRQAAGRGLQLLFYSVGIGQISSEVPQNLSASRPQDRQFILSSKKLLLSDSGFYLCAWRRARGEQYFGPGTRLTVT.

The rearrangement links TRBV7-9 to TRBJ1-1; 7 bases are a match to TRBD1. CDR3 length: 13 residues. The junction had 7 bases not matched to a gene; V was cut back by 5 bases and J by 7 bases. Germline lookup yields CDR1 SEHNR and CDR2 FQNEAQ (reference sequence). CDR3 DNA sequence: TGTGCCAGCAGCCCGGGGACAGCCGATGAAGCTTTCTTT. As protein: CASSPGTADEAFF.

This chain links TRBV20-1 with TRBJ2-4; 7 bases map to TRBD1. CDR1 is DFQATT, CDR2 SNEGSKA, per germline (reference sequence). This CDR3 region has 13 residues. Trimming at V came to 5 bases and at J to 6 bases, leaving 7 bases not matched to a gene. The CDR3 reads CSAYPDRLNIQYF. The CDR3 bases are TGCAGTGCTTACCCGGACAGGTTAAACATTCAGTACTTC.

There are a few counts of this clonotype. This rearrangement joins TRBV27 to TRBJ1-4; D is unclear. With 2 bases removed from V and 4 bases from J, the gap between germline ends came to 11 bases. The CDR3 contains 15 residues. Germline V CDR1 and CDR2: MNHEY, SMNVEV (reference sequence). The CDR3 is CASSLVRGFNEKLFF. The CDR3 DNA follows: TGTGCCAGCAGTTTAGTTCGGGGTTTTAATGAAAAACTGTTTTTT.

This clonotype appeared many times. The chain carries TRBV7-2 and TRBJ1-5; D remains unclear. With 4 bases removed from V and 3 bases from J, the gap between germline ends came to 4 bases. The CDR3 is 12 amino acids. The V gene's germline CDR1 is SGHTA and CDR2 FQGNSA. In DNA form, the CDR3 reads TGTGCCAGCAGCTATTACAATCAGCCCCAGCATTTT. Translation: CASSYYNQPQHF.

This clonotype has more than one count but fewer than ten. This rearrangement joins TRBV20-1 to TRBJ2-5; the D gene is possibly TRBD1 (5 bases). This CDR3 region has 16 residues. Trimming removed 0 bases at V and 8 bases at J, with 22 bases between. Germline V CDR1 and CDR2: DFQATT, SNEGSKA (reference sequence). DNA for the CDR3: TGCAGTGCTAGAGATCGCTTCAGGGATCGGTCGGAAACCCAGTACTTC. Translating it yields CSARDRFRDRSETQYF.